The 14 T cell receptor beta chains below come from one sample, sequenced in a study of blood T cells in healthy people across ages (dated by TCRdb to between 2014 and 2016). Preparation of the library involved 5' RACE. The instrument given in TCRdb is Illumina HiSeq 2500. The second PCR ran for roughly 7 to 11 cycles and used a J-beta primer mix along with a sample-barcoded 5' primer. TCRdb reprocessed the public reads (quality trimming at Q25 with fastp, clone calling with MiXCR) and kept in-frame beta chains. Rows are unified per CDR3 protein, each entry keeping the most common DNA and genes. This sample is represented by almost 1 million distinct CDR3 sequences; roughly half of them were singletons. The ten largest clones add up to roughly a fifth of the sample. Sequencing used blood. The origin of the receptors is a woman aged 55-69 years in good health.

For this clonotype: A read error may produce the germline difference seen at one junction end. V gene TRBV28 combines with J gene TRBJ2-7; tentative D call: TRBD1 (6 bases). Germline CDR1 and CDR2: MDHEN and SYDVKM. The length of the CDR3 is 13 residues. The CDR3 nucleotides read TGTACCAGCAGTTTGTGGACAGATGGCGAGCAGTACTTC. Translated: CTSSLWTDGEQYF.

This clonotype was detected only once. The gene calls are TRBV4-2 and TRBJ2-7; a weak D match, TRBD1 (5 bases). Germline V gene lookup returns CDR1 LGHNA and CDR2 YNFKEQ. Trimming removed 0 bases from V and 4 bases from J, with 16 bases in between. The CDR3 covers 16 residues. The CDR3 DNA follows: TGTGCCAGCAGCCAAGATCCCAGGACAAGGGAATACGAGCAGTACTTC. Translating gives CASSQDPRTREYEQYF.

The chain uses TRBV28 and TRBJ1-1, with TRBD1 matching 9 bases. This CDR3 has 15 amino acids. V was pared by 6 bases and J by 4 bases, with 9 bases of the junction left unmatched. From germline, CDR1 is MDHEN and CDR2 SYDVKM. CDR3 in amino acids: CASRSQGAESTEAFF. The CDR3 DNA reads as TGTGCCAGCAGGTCACAGGGGGCGGAAAGCACTGAAGCTTTCTTT.

This chain uses TRBV2 with TRBJ2-1, with D hard to call. Germline V gene sequence: CDR1 SNHLY, CDR2 FYNNEI. Trimming shortened V by 5 bases and J by 8 bases, and 7 bases separated the two germline ends. The CDR3 is 11 residues long. The CDR3 region is CASSLSHEQFF. The CDR3 region has the DNA TGTGCCAGCAGTCTTAGCCATGAGCAGTTCTTC.

This rearrangement joins TRBV3-1 to TRBJ2-7; no definite D call. Trimming stripped 4 bases from V and 0 bases from J, with 13 bases between. Germline V lookup: CDR1 LGHDT, CDR2 YNNKEL (reference sequence). This CDR3 is 15 amino acids long. The CDR3 sequence is CASSPRRSFSYEQYF. The DNA for the CDR3 is TGTGCCAGCAGCCCTCGACGGTCATTCTCCTACGAGCAGTACTTC.

J is TRBJ2-1 and V is TRBV7-9; TRBD2 matches 11 bases. V trimming: 4 bases; J trimming: 4 bases; junction bases outside the gene matches: 9. CDR3 length: 17 residues. Germline V gene data show CDR1 as SEHNR and CDR2 as FQNEAQ (reference sequence). The CDR3 sequence is CASSSFGGTSGYNEQFF. CDR3 nucleotides: TGTGCCAGCAGCTCCTTTGGCGGGACTAGCGGATACAATGAGCAGTTCTTC.

The chain carries TRBV5-1 and TRBJ1-4; no firm D call. V lost 1 base and J 6 bases, leaving 16 bases between the germline ends. Germline V gene sequence: CDR1 SGHRS, CDR2 YFSETQ. CDR3 size: 16 residues. The CDR3 sequence is CASSLWGTAPDEKLFF. DNA of the CDR3: TGCGCCAGCAGCTTGTGGGGAACAGCCCCTGATGAAAAACTGTTTTTT.

V and J are TRBV20-1 and TRBJ2-1; perhaps TRBD2 as D (5 bases). The germline V and J ends were trimmed by 1 base and 11 bases, with 12 bases remaining between them. Germline V gene sequence: CDR1 DFQATT, CDR2 SNEGSKA (reference sequence). CDR3 length: 12 amino acids. DNA of the CDR3: TGCAGTGCTAGAGCCTTCGCGGGCCAGCAGTTCTTC. Translated, it gives CSARAFAGQQFF.

The chain employs TRBV27 and TRBJ2-7, with a possible D match to TRBD1 (6 bases). Between the trimmed V and J ends, which lost 9 bases and 2 bases, there was a span of 14 bases. Per germline, CDR1 MNHEY and CDR2 SMNVEV (reference sequence). The CDR3 is 13 amino acids. CDR3 residues: CASRGHSTYEQYF. The CDR3 nucleotides read TGTGCCAGTCGGGGACACTCTACCTACGAGCAGTACTTC.

The chain carries TRBV20-1 and TRBJ1-2, with 9 bases fitting TRBD1. This CDR3 has 15 amino acids. V gave up 4 bases and J gave up 4 bases; unmatched junction bases: 10. Germline-derived CDR1 and CDR2 are DFQATT and SNEGSKA (reference sequence). The CDR3 DNA follows: TGCAGTGCTACGCCCTCCGGGACAGGGACCTATGGCTACACCTTC. Its translation is CSATPSGTGTYGYTF.

The chain has TRBV12-3 or TRBV12-4 and TRBJ2-3; D assignment may be TRBD1 or TRBD2 (5 bases each). V was pared by 7 bases and J by 10 bases, with 15 bases between. This CDR3 is built from 12 residues. CDR3 DNA: TGTGCCAGCACCCCAGGGCGGGTAGCGCAGTATTTT. The encoded protein is CASTPGRVAQYF.

This clonotype appeared a few times. This chain uses TRBV12-3 or TRBV12-4 with TRBJ2-5; possible D gene TRBD1, 5 bases. V lost 3 bases and J lost 1, with 12 bases in between. This CDR3 has 15 amino acids. The CDR3 reads CASSLGRPRQETQYF. CDR3 bases: TGTGCCAGCAGTTTGGGGCGCCCCCGCCAAGAGACCCAGTACTTC.

V is TRBV12-3 or TRBV12-4 and J is TRBJ2-1; TRBD1 agrees at 9 bases. The DNA end is a closer match to TRBJ2-7, so the J assignment may be wrong. There are 14 residues in the CDR3. The CDR3: CASSWKQGANEQYF. The CDR3 DNA sequence: TGTGCCAGCTCTTGGAAACAGGGGGCGAATGAGCAGTACTTC.

The CDR3 is CASSQGPVRVRRAPLHF. In DNA form, the CDR3 reads TGCGCCAGCAGCCAAGGACCTGTGAGGGTCCGGCGGGCGCCCCTCCACTTT. The chain uses TRBV4-1 and TRBJ1-6; no clear D gene. Germline CDR1 and CDR2: MGHRA and YSYEKL. V lost 1 base and J lost 13, with 23 bases in between. This CDR3 spans 17 amino acids.